One sample yielded the 11 T cell receptor beta chains listed below, sequenced in a study of blood T cell repertoires in COVID-19. Using immunoSEQ multiplex PCR, the repertoire was profiled, and TCRdb retains in-frame clones only, with some absent. The sample lists more than 70,000 clones, roughly 80% occurring once. The specimen was peripheral blood. These receptors all stem from an older woman with acute or convalescent COVID-19.

The CDR3 loop reads CSASSHLRETQYF. Written as DNA, the CDR3 is TGCAGTGCTAGTTCCCATCTGAGGGAGACCCAGTACTTC. V and J are TRBV20-1 and TRBJ2-5; no reliable D call. The CDR3 consists of 13 residues. Looked up from germline, CDR1 is DFQATT and CDR2 is SNEGSKA (reference sequence). Trimming removed 3 bases from V and 5 bases from J, with 13 bases in between.

The J gene is TRBJ2-7, the V gene TRBV12-3 or TRBV12-4; tentative D call: TRBD2 (5 bases). This CDR3 contains 12 residues. The ends were cut back, 6 bases at V and 2 bases at J, with 8 bases in the middle. CDR3 nucleotide sequence: TGTGCCAGCAGCGGGGTTACCTACGAGCAGTACTTC. Protein: CASSGVTYEQYF.

J is TRBJ1-4 and V is TRBV2; TRBD1 agrees at 9 bases. With V trimmed by 7 bases and J by 6 bases, 6 bases remained unmatched. Germline assignment: CDR1 SNHLY and CDR2 FYNNEI. This CDR3 is built from 14 residues. The CDR3 region has the DNA TGTGCCAGCAATACAGGGGGCGTCGATGAAAAACTGTTTTTT. Its translation is CASNTGGVDEKLFF.

V is TRBV4-1 and J is TRBJ1-3; 9 bases agree with TRBD1. The CDR3 covers 16 residues. Unmatched junction bases numbered 4, after V lost 0 bases and J lost 4 bases. Germline V CDR1 and CDR2: MGHRA, YSYEKL. The CDR3 spells CASSQDFGTGGNTIYF. In DNA, the CDR3 is TGCGCCAGCAGCCAAGATTTTGGGACAGGGGGAAACACCATATATTTT.

The chain joins TRBV5-1 to TRBJ1-2; TRBD1 agrees at 9 bases. This CDR3 spans 13 amino acids. Per germline, CDR1 SGHRS and CDR2 YFSETQ. Germline trimming cut 4 bases from V and 5 bases from J; bases unmatched to any gene: 3. CDR3 region: CASSQGTGYGYTF. The CDR3 DNA reads as TGCGCCAGCAGCCAGGGGACAGGGTATGGCTACACCTTC.

CDR3 in DNA: TGTGCCAGCTCAACCCCGGGGGTGTCAGGTGAAAAACTGTTTTTT. Translated, it gives CASSTPGVSGEKLFF. V usage is TRBV18 and J usage is TRBJ1-4; weak D call: TRBD1 (5 bases). Trimming removed 5 bases from V and 7 bases from J, with 17 bases in between. The CDR3 loop spans 15 amino acids. CDR1 and CDR2 (germline): KGHSH, LQKENI. Together with reference TRBV18 and TRBJ1-4, the CDR3 gives the full variable domain: NAGVMQNPRHLVRRRGQEARLRCSPMKGHSHVYWYRQLPEEGLKFMVYLQKENIIDESGMPKERFSAEFPKEGPSILRIQQVVRGDSAAYFCASSTPGVSGEKLFFGSGTQLSVL.

The chain uses TRBV10-3 and TRBJ2-2; the D gene is possibly TRBD1 (6 bases). Germline V CDR1 and CDR2: ENHRY, SYGVKD. Between the trimmed V and J ends, which lost 6 bases and 0 bases, there was a span of 11 bases. This CDR3 is built from 15 residues. CDR3 loop: CAIRDSFANTGELFF. The CDR3 DNA follows: TGTGCCATCAGGGACAGCTTCGCGAACACCGGGGAGCTGTTTTTT.

The chain joins TRBV5-1 to TRBJ2-2, with TRBD2 matching 7 bases. This CDR3 has 16 residues. Germline values: CDR1 SGHRS, CDR2 YFSETQ. The V and J ends lost 4 bases and 4 bases, in that order; junction bases with no gene match: 10. CDR3 residues: CASSRVGAGPTGELFF. In nucleotides, the CDR3 is TGCGCCAGCAGCCGGGTGGGAGCGGGGCCCACCGGGGAGCTGTTTTTT.

V gene TRBV21-1 combines with J gene TRBJ2-7; the D call of TRBD2 is as the table states it, not checked on the DNA. TRBV21-1 is tagged as a pseudogene. The CDR3 has 15 amino acids. CDR3 sequence reads: CASSKELADPYEQYF. DNA of the CDR3: TGTGCCAGCAGCAAAGAACTAGCGGACCCCTACGAGCAGTACTTC.

The chain is built from TRBV7-8 and TRBJ2-3, with D possibly being TRBD2 (5 bases). Germline loops: CDR1 SGHVS, CDR2 FQNEAQ. Trimming removed 1 base from V and 1 base from J, with 12 bases in between. The CDR3 loop spans 16 amino acids. This CDR3 is CASSLGVGGRTDTQYF. The CDR3 nucleotides read TGTGCCAGCAGCTTAGGGGTAGGCGGGCGCACAGATACGCAGTATTTT.

The chain combines TRBV10-3 with TRBJ2-1; 9 bases match TRBD2. Germline V gene lookup returns CDR1 ENHRY and CDR2 SYGVKD. Trimming at V came to 6 bases and at J to 5 bases, leaving 11 bases not matched to a gene. The CDR3 covers 16 residues. CDR3 sequence (DNA): TGTGCCATCAGCAAACTTAGCGGGAGTCCCGACAATGAGCAGTTCTTC. Translated, it gives CAISKLSGSPDNEQFF.